These 18 T cell receptor beta chains share one sample of origin, sequenced in a study of response to subunit inactivated influenza vaccine. TCRdb reprocessed the RT-PCR reads via MiXCR and lists one record per CDR3 protein. Of over 800,000 distinct CDR3 sequences listed, around 21% are singletons. Here the sequenced sample was PBMCs from blood, taken 4 to 6 days after vaccination. All receptors derive from a man in his fifties or sixties who received an inactivated influenza vaccine.

The genes are TRBV20-1 and TRBJ1-5; D is unresolved. The germline CDR1 and CDR2 sequences are DFQATT and SNEGSKA (reference sequence). CDR3 length equals 14 residues. Trimming removed 1 base at V and 2 bases at J, with 9 bases between. CDR3 DNA: TGCAGTGCTAGAGGAGGTATAGGCAATCAGCCCCAGCATTTT. Amino acid sequence: CSARGGIGNQPQHF.

The chain uses TRBV6-2 or TRBV6-3 and TRBJ1-1, with 7 positions matching TRBD1. Germline trimming cut 3 bases from V and 1 base from J; bases unmatched to any gene: 11. The germline V gene has CDR1 MNHEY and CDR2 SVGEGT. This CDR3 has 17 amino acids. Written as DNA, the CDR3 is TGTGCCAGCAGTTATCTCCCAGGGGGTCCAAAGAACACTGAAGCTTTCTTT. Translated: CASSYLPGGPKNTEAFF.

This clonotype was counted many times. The V and J genes are TRBV20-1 and TRBJ2-4; D remains unclear. The CDR3 extends over 12 amino acids. V was trimmed by 0 bases and J by 6 bases, leaving 6 bases between them. Germline V gene sequence: CDR1 DFQATT, CDR2 SNEGSKA (reference sequence). Here the CDR3 reads CSARDLTNIQYF. The CDR3 DNA reads as TGCAGTGCTAGAGATCTCACAAACATTCAGTACTTC.

The V and J genes are TRBV6-2 or TRBV6-3 and TRBJ2-7; the D gene is possibly TRBD1 (5 bases). CDR3 size: 14 residues. Germline loops: CDR1 MNHEY, CDR2 SVGEGT. Trimming removed 6 bases at V and 5 bases at J, with 17 bases between. The CDR3 sequence: CASRRLSGFHEQYF. Here the CDR3 DNA reads TGTGCCAGCAGACGCCTTTCAGGGTTCCACGAGCAGTACTTC.

This chain connects TRBV6-1 to TRBJ1-2, with TRBD1 as a possible D gene (6 bases). The germline CDR1 and CDR2 sequences are MNHNS and SASEGT. Trimming stripped 6 bases from V and 6 bases from J, with 14 bases between. The CDR3 has 13 residues. The CDR3 here is CASRFRDTDGYTF. The DNA for the CDR3 is TGTGCCAGCAGATTCCGGGACACGGATGGCTACACCTTC.

The CDR3 region has the DNA TGTGCCAGCAAACTTGGAGGTGGCCCCTACGAGCAGTACTTC. It codes for CASKLGGGPYEQYF. The chain recombines TRBV27 with TRBJ2-7; tentative D call: TRBD2 (5 bases). Germline V gene data show CDR1 as MNHEY and CDR2 as SMNVEV (reference sequence). The V end was cut by 7 bases, the J end by 2 bases, with 15 bases between. CDR3 size: 14 residues.

This clonotype was picked up a small number of times. This sequence joins TRBV29-1 and TRBJ2-7; 7 nucleotides line up with TRBD1. The germline V gene encodes CDR1 SQVTM and CDR2 ANQGSEA. Trimming at V came to 3 bases and at J to 2 bases, leaving 7 bases not matched to a gene. The CDR3 extends over 14 amino acids. The CDR3 DNA follows: TGCAGCGTTGAGCGACAGGGAAGGACCTACGAGCAGTACTTC. Its translation is CSVERQGRTYEQYF.

This clonotype has just a few counts. The rearrangement uses TRBV28 and TRBJ2-7, with TRBD1 identical over 7 bases. From germline, CDR1 is MDHEN and CDR2 SYDVKM. The CDR3 runs 15 residues. The ends lost 7 bases at V and 4 bases at J; junction bases unmatched: 13. The CDR3 bases are TGTGCCAGCACCCCGCCTGACAGGGTGGTATACGAGCAGTACTTC. Protein sequence: CASTPPDRVVYEQYF.

The CDR3 nucleotides read TGTGCCAGCAGCTTAGTCCATCTAGTAAGCAATGAGCAGTTCTTC. Translating gives CASSLVHLVSNEQFF. The chain couples TRBV7-2 to TRBJ2-1; D gene ambiguous. V was shortened by 1 base and J by 6 bases, with 13 bases between the two germline ends. Germline lookup yields CDR1 SGHTA and CDR2 FQGNSA. The CDR3 has 15 amino acids.

This clonotype was seen ten or more times. The J gene is TRBJ2-1, the V gene TRBV20-1; the D is unclear. Germline assignment: CDR1 DFQATT and CDR2 SNEGSKA (reference sequence). V lost 1 base, J lost 4 bases, and 14 bases lay in between. The CDR3 is made up of 15 amino acids. The CDR3: CSARVPTSHYNEQFF. The CDR3 DNA is TGCAGTGCTAGAGTCCCTACTTCCCATTACAATGAGCAGTTCTTC.

This clonotype was picked up a small number of times. The chain employs TRBV20-1 and TRBJ2-7; TRBD1 agrees at 7 bases. The CDR3 loop spans 15 amino acids. Germline V CDR1 and CDR2: DFQATT, SNEGSKA (reference sequence). J gave up 3 bases and V 1 base, and 9 bases lay outside the gene matches. CDR3 residues: CSARVQGTEFYEQYF. The CDR3, as DNA: TGCAGTGCTAGAGTCCAGGGGACAGAGTTCTACGAGCAGTACTTC.

In its sample, this clonotype was seen a few times. The V gene is TRBV5-6, the J gene TRBJ2-6, with no clear D. Trimming stripped 0 bases from V and 2 bases from J, with 6 bases between. This CDR3 comprises 15 residues. Germline-derived CDR1 and CDR2 are SGHDT and YYEEEE. The CDR3 nucleotides are TGTGCCAGCAGCTTGGGTGTCCCTGGGGCCAACGTCCTGACTTTC. It yields the protein CASSLGVPGANVLTF.

The rearrangement joins TRBV19 to TRBJ2-7; D is perhaps TRBD2 (6 bases). The germline CDR1 and CDR2 sequences are LNHDA and SQIVND (reference sequence). V gave up 7 bases and J gave up 0 bases, with 16 bases separating them. The CDR3 loop spans 15 amino acids. The DNA for the CDR3 is TGTGCCAGTACCCGGGACTCCTGGAGCTCCTACGAGCAGTACTTC. It translates to CASTRDSWSSYEQYF.

The chain carries TRBV6-1 and TRBJ2-3; TRBD1 is a possible D gene (8 bases). This CDR3 comprises 17 residues. The V and J ends lost 8 bases and 4 bases respectively, with 25 bases between them. CDR1 and CDR2 (germline): MNHNS, SASEGT. The CDR3 sequence is CASSDRAPSLAADTQYF. CDR3 nucleotide sequence: TGTGCCAGCTCGGACAGGGCCCCGAGTCTAGCGGCAGATACGCAGTATTTT.

Only a few counts were recorded for this clonotype. The genes are TRBV20-1 and TRBJ2-2, with TRBD2 identical over 7 bases. The CDR3 has 13 amino acids. Germline CDR1 is DFQATT and CDR2 is SNEGSKA (reference sequence). With V trimmed by 6 bases and J by 8 bases, 9 bases remained unmatched. CDR3 sequence (DNA): TGCAGTGCCCGGGACTACCTACTGGGGGAGCTGTTTTTT. Translated: CSARDYLLGELFF.

V gene TRBV27 combines with J gene TRBJ2-5; 7 bases line up with TRBD2. CDR1 is MNHEY and CDR2 is SMNVEV in the germline V gene (reference sequence). Germline trimming cut 2 bases from V and 4 bases from J; bases unmatched to any gene: 4. The CDR3 loop spans 14 amino acids. The CDR3 sequence: CASSLNGGTETQYF. The CDR3 DNA is TGTGCCAGCAGTTTAAACGGGGGGACAGAGACCCAGTACTTC.

This chain links TRBV12-3 or TRBV12-4 with TRBJ1-3; 7 bases map to TRBD1. The V gene end was trimmed by 6 bases and the J gene end by 4 bases; junction bases not matched to a gene: 6. This CDR3 is 14 amino acids long. The CDR3 spells CASSKQGSGNTIYF. Written as DNA, the CDR3 is TGTGCCAGCAGCAAACAGGGGTCCGGAAACACCATATATTTT.

The V gene is TRBV20-1, the J gene TRBJ2-7; D uncertain. The CDR3 spans 14 residues. With 0 bases removed from V and 2 bases from J, the gap between germline ends came to 11 bases. CDR1 and CDR2 (germline): DFQATT, SNEGSKA (reference sequence). CDR3: CSARDRGYTYEQYF. The CDR3 nucleotides are TGCAGTGCTAGAGATCGTGGCTACACCTACGAGCAGTACTTC.